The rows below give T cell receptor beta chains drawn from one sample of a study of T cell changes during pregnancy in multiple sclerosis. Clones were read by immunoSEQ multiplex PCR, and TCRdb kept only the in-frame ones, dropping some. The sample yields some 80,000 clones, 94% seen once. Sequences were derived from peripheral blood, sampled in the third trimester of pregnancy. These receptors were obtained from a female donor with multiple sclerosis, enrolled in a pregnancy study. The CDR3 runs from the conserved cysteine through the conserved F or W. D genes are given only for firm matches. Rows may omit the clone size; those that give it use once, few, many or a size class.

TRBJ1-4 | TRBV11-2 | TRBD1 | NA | CASRLGDSPEKLFF | TGTGCCAGCAGACTTGGGGACAGCCCCGAAAAACTGTTTTTT
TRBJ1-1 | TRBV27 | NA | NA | CASSHYPTEAFF | TGTGCCAGCAGCCACTACCCGACTGAAGCTTTCTTT
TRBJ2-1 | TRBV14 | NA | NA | CASSQLSPNNEQFF | TGTGCCAGCAGCCAGCTTAGCCCAAACAATGAGCAGTTCTTC
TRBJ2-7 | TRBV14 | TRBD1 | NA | CASSHSGTGVQYEQYF | TGTGCCAGCAGCCATTCAGGGACAGGGGTGCAGTACGAGCAGTACTTC
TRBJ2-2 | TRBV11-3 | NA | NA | CASSLDPVRGSVNTGELFF | TGTGCCAGCAGCTTAGATCCAGTGAGAGGAAGTGTTAACACCGGGGAGCTGTTTTTT
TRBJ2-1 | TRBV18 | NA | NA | CASSSLYRVSGHEQFF | TGTGCCAGCTCATCTCTATACAGGGTGTCGGGCCATGAGCAGTTCTTC
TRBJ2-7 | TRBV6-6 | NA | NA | CASSPQDLEQYF | TGTGCCAGCAGTCCACAGGACCTCGAGCAGTACTTC
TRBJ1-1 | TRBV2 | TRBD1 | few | CASSGTGVEAFF | TGTGCCAGCAGTGGGACAGGGGTTGAAGCTTTCTTT
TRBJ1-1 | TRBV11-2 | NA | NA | CASSLVVGGNTEAFF | TGTGCCAGCAGCTTAGTTGTGGGGGGGAACACTGAAGCTTTCTTT
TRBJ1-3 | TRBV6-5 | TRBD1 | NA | CASSSGQVSGNTIYF | TGTGCCAGCAGTTCCGGACAGGTCTCTGGAAACACCATATATTTT
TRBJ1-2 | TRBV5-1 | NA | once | CASSSLGDGYTF | TGCGCCAGCAGCTCGCTCGGGGATGGCTACACCTTC
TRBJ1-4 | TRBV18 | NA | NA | CASSPGLGGATNEKLFF | TGTGCCAGCTCCCCGGGTCTCGGAGGGGCAACTAATGAAAAACTGTTTTTT
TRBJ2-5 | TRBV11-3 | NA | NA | CASSAQAQETQYF | TGTGCCAGCAGCGCCCAGGCTCAAGAGACCCAGTACTTC
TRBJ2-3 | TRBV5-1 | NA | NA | CASSLGLDGTDTQYF | TGCGCCAGCAGCTTGGGACTAGACGGCACAGATACGCAGTATTTT
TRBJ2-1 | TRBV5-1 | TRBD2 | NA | CASSLNLAGGPNEQFF | TGCGCCAGCAGCTTGAACCTAGCGGGGGGCCCGAATGAGCAGTTCTTC
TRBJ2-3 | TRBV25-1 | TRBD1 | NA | CASSSDRGIVDTQYF | TGTGCCAGCAGCTCAGACAGGGGTATCGTAGATACGCAGTATTTT
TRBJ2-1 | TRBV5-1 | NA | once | CASSLAGVLLVLEQFF | TGCGCCAGCAGCTTGGCCGGGGTTCTTTTGGTTCTTGAGCAGTTCTTC
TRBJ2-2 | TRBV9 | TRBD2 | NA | CASSVGSSGEIGELFF | TGTGCCAGCAGCGTAGGTTCTAGCGGGGAGATCGGGGAGCTGTTTTTT
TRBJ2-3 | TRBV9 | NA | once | CASSVGAAVVGDTQYF | TGTGCCAGCAGCGTAGGGGCAGCAGTCGTTGGGGATACGCAGTATTTT
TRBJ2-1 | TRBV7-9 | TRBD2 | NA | CASSSTRAGDNEQFF | TGTGCCAGCAGCTCGACCCGAGCGGGGGACAATGAGCAGTTCTTC
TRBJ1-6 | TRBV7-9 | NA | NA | CASSLERGSYNSPLHF | TGTGCCAGCAGCTTAGAAAGAGGTTCCTATAATTCACCCCTCCACTTT
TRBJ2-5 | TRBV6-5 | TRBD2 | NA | CASSETSLETQYF | TGTGCCAGCAGTGAGACTAGCTTGGAGACCCAGTACTTC
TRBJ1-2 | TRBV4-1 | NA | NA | CASSQIGVLYGYTF | TGCGCCAGCAGCCAAATAGGGGTCCTCTATGGCTACACCTTC
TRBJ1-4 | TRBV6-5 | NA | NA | CASSSSTELFF | TGTGCCAGCAGCTCCTCTACGGAACTGTTTTTT
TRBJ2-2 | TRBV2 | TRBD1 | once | CASHGRGHPGELFF | TGTGCCAGCCATGGCAGGGGGCATCCCGGGGAGCTGTTTTTT
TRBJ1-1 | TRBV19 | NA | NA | CASSISGMGTEAFF | TGTGCCAGTAGTATTTCAGGGATGGGCACTGAAGCTTTCTTT
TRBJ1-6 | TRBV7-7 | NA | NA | CASSLVGQHSPLHF | TGTGCTAGCAGCTTAGTCGGACAGCATTCACCCCTCCACTTT
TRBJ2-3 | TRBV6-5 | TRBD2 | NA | CASSYGTSGGSTQYF | TGTGCCAGCAGTTACGGGACTAGCGGGGGATCTACGCAGTATTTT
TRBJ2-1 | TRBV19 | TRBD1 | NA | CASSLGQGYNEQFF | TGTGCCAGTAGTCTGGGACAGGGTTACAATGAGCAGTTCTTC
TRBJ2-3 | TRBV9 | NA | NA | CASSVAGRGVTDTQYF | TGTGCCAGCAGCGTAGCTGGGAGGGGGGTCACAGATACGCAGTATTTT
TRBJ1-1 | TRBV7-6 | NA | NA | CASSLVQGSKREAFF | TGTGCCAGCAGCTTGGTCCAGGGTTCTAAACGGGAAGCTTTCTTT
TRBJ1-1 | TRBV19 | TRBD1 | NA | CASSADTGTGATEAFF | TGTGCCAGTAGTGCTGATACCGGGACAGGGGCCACTGAAGCTTTCTTT
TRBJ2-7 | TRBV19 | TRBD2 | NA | CASSPRGGVSSYEQYF | TGTGCCAGTAGTCCTCGGGGGGGGGTGAGCTCCTACGAGCAGTACTTC
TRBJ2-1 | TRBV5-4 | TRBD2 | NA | CASSLGLAGENEQFF | TGTGCCAGCAGCTTGGGACTAGCGGGGGAAAATGAGCAGTTCTTC
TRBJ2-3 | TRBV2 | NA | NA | CASSAKDTQYF | TGTGCCAGCAGCGCGAAAGATACGCAGTATTTT
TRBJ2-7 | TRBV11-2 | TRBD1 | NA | CASSPGGTGFYEQYF | TGTGCCAGCAGCCCAGGAGGGACAGGGTTCTACGAGCAGTACTTC
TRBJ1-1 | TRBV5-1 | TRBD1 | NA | CASSLMAGGVRTTMNTEAFF | TGCGCCAGCAGCTTGATGGCAGGGGGTGTCAGGACCACAATGAACACTGAAGCTTTCTTT
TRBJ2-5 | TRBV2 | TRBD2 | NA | CASHRTSQETQYF | TGTGCCAGCCACCGGACTAGCCAAGAGACCCAGTACTTC
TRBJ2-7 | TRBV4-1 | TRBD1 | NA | CASSQSIGTGDEQYF | TGCGCCAGCAGCCAATCCATCGGGACAGGGGACGAGCAGTACTTC
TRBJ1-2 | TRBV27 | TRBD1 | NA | CASRRITGVGGYTF | TGTGCCAGCAGGCGAATAACAGGGGTGGGTGGCTACACCTTC
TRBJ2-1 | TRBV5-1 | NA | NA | CASSLEWRNNEQFF | TGCGCCAGCAGCTTGGAGTGGAGGAACAATGAGCAGTTCTTC